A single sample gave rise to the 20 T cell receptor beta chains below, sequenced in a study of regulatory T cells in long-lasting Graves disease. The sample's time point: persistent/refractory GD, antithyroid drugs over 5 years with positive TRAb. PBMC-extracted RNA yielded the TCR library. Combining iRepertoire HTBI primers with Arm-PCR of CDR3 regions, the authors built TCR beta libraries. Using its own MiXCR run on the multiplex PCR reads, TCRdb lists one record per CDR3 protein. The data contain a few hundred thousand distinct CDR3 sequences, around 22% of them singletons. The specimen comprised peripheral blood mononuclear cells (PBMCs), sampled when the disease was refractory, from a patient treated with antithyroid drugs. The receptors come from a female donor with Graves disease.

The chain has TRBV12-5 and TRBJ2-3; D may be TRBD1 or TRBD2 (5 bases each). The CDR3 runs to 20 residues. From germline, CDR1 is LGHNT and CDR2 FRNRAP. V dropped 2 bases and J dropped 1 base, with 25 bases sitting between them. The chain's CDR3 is CASGLPPTLPGPDCTDTQYF. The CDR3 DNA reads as TGTGCTAGTGGTTTGCCCCCTACCCTCCCGGGACCAGATTGCACAGATACGCAGTATTTT.

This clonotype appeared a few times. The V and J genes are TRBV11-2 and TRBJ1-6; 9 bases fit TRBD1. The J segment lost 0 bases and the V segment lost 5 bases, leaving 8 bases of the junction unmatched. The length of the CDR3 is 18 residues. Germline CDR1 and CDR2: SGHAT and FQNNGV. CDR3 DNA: TGTGCCAGCAGCACGACAGGGGGAGCGGTCTCCTATAATTCACCCCTCCACTTT. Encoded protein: CASSTTGGAVSYNSPLHF.

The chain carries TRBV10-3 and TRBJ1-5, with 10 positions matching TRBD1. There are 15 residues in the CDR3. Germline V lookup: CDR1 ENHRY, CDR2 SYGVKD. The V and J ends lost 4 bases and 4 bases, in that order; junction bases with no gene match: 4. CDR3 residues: CAISGDRGRNQPQHF. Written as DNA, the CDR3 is TGTGCCATCAGTGGGGACAGGGGACGGAATCAGCCCCAGCATTTT.

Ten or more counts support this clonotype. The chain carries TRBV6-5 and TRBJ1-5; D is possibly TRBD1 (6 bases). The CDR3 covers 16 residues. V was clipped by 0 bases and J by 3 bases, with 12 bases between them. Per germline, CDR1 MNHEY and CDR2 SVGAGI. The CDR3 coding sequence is TGTGCCAGCAGTTACTCTGGACAGCAATACAATCAGCCCCAGCATTTT. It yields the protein CASSYSGQQYNQPQHF.

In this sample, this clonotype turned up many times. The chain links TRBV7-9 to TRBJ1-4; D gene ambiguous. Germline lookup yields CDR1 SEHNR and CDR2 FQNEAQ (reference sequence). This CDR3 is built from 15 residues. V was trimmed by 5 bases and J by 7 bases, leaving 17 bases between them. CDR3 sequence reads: CASSPAGFAPEKLFF. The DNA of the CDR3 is TGTGCCAGCAGCCCTGCTGGGTTTGCGCCTGAAAAACTGTTTTTT.

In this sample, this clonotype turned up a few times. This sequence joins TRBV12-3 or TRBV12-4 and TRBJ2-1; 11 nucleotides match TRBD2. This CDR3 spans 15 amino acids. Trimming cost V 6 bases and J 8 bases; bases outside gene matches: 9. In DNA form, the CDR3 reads TGTGCCAGCAGCCCAACTAGCGGGAGTTCCTATGAGCAGTTCTTC. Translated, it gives CASSPTSGSSYEQFF.

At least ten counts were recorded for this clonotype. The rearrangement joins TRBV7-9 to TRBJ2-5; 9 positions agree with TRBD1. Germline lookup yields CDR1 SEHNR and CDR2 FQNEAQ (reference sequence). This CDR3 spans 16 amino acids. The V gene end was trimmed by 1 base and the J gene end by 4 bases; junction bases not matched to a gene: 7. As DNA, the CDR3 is TGTGCCAGCAGCTTAGGGAAGGGGACAGGGACAGAGACCCAGTACTTC. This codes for CASSLGKGTGTETQYF.

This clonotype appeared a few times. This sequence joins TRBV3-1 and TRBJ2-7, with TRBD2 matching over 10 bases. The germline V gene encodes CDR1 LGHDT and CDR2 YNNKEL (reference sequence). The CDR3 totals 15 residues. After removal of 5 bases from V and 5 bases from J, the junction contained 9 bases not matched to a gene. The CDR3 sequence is CASSASGRARDEQYF. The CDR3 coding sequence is TGTGCCAGCAGCGCGAGCGGGAGGGCCAGGGACGAGCAGTACTTC.

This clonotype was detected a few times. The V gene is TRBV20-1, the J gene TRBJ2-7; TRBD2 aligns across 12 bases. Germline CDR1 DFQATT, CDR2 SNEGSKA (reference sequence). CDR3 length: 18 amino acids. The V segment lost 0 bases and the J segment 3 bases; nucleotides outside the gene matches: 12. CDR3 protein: CSARDEASGRALLYEQYF. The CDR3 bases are TGCAGTGCTAGAGATGAGGCTAGCGGGAGGGCCCTCCTCTACGAGCAGTACTTC.

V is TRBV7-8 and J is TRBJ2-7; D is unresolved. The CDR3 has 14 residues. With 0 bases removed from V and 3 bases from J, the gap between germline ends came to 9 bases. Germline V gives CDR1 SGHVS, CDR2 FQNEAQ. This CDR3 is CASSLALRNYEQYF. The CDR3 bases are TGTGCCAGCAGCTTAGCGCTGAGAAACTACGAGCAGTACTTC.

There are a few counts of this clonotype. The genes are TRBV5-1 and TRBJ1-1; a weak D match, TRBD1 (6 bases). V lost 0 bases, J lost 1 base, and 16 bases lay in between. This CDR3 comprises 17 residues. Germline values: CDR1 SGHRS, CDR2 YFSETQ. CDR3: CASSLVPPMDRNTEAFF. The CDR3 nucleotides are TGCGCCAGCAGCTTGGTTCCTCCGATGGACAGGAACACTGAAGCTTTCTTT.

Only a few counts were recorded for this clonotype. The CDR3 sequence is CASSLVNVGVGWNEKLFF. CDR3 nucleotides: TGTGCCAGCAGCTTGGTAAATGTGGGGGTAGGGTGGAATGAAAAACTGTTTTTT. The V gene is TRBV5-6, the J gene TRBJ1-4; D is perhaps TRBD1 (5 bases). The CDR3 covers 18 residues. V was trimmed by 0 bases and J by 5 bases, leaving 20 bases between them. CDR1 SGHDT and CDR2 YYEEEE come from the germline V gene.

CDR3 sequence (DNA): TGTGCCAGTATTAAAGGAACAGGCATTCGGTCTGGCTACACCTTC. Its translation: CASIKGTGIRSGYTF. The chain combines TRBV19 with TRBJ1-2; TRBD1 might be the D (5 bases). V was pared by 7 bases and J by 7 bases, with 22 bases between. This CDR3 has 15 amino acids. From germline, CDR1 is LNHDA and CDR2 SQIVND (reference sequence).

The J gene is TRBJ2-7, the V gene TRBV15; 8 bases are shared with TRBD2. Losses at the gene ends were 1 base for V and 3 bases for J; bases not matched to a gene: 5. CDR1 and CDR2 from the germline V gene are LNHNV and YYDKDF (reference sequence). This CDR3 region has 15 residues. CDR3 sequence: CATSRGGTSIYEQYF. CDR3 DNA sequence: TGTGCCACCAGCAGAGGAGGGACTAGTATCTACGAGCAGTACTTC.

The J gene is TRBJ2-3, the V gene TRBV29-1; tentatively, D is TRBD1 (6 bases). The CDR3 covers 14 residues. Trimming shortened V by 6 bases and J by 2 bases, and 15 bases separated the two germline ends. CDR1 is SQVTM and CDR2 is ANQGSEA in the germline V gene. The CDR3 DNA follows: TGCAGCGTCTCGGGACAAAGACACACAGATACGCAGTATTTT. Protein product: CSVSGQRHTDTQYF.

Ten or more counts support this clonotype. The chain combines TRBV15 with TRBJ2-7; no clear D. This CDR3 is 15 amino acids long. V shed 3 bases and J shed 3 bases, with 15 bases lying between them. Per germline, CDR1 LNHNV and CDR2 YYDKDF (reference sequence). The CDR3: CATSSSGGLGYEQYF. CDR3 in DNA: TGTGCCACCAGCAGCTCTGGTGGTTTGGGCTACGAGCAGTACTTC.

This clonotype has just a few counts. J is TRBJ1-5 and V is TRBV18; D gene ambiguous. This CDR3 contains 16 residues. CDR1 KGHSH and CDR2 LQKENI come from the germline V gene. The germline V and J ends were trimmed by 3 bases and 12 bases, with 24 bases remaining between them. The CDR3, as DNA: TGTGCCAGCTCACCGCTGCCCCTGACGGAACCTTCGGTCCAGCATTTT. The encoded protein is CASSPLPLTEPSVQHF.

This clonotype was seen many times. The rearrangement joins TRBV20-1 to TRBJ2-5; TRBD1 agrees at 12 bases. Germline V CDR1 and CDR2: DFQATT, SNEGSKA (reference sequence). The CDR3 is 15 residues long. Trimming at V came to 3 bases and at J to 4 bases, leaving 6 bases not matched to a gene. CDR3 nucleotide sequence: TGCAGTGCTAGGGGGGGACAGGGGGCACGAGAGACCCAGTACTTC. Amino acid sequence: CSARGGQGARETQYF.

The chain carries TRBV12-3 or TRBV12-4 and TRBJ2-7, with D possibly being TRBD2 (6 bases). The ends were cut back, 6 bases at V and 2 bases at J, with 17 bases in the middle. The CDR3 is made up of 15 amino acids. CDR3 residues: CASSLTPGLTYEQYF. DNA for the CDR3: TGTGCCAGCAGCCTAACCCCGGGACTCACCTACGAGCAGTACTTC.

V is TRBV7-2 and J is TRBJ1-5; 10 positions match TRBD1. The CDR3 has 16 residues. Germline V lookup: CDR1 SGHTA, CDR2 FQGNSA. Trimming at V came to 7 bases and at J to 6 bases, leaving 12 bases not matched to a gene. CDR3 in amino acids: CASNPYPGTGVQPQHF. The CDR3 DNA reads TGTGCCAGCAACCCCTACCCCGGGACAGGGGTTCAGCCCCAGCATTTT. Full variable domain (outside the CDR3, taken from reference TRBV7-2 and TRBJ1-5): GAGVSQSPSNKVTEKGKDVELRCDPISGHTALYWYRQSLGQGLEFLIYFQGNSAPDKSGLPSDRFSAERTGGSVSTLTIQRTQQEDSAVYLCASNPYPGTGVQPQHFGDGTRLSIL.